This T cell receptor beta chain is from a study of blood T cell repertoires in COVID-19. Study-wide background: Collection of acute and convalescent COVID-19 samples took place in the United States, Italy and Spain. T cells, B-cell-depleted T cells, or PBMCs supplied cDNA or gDNA.

Germline trimming cut 4 bases from V and 5 bases from J; bases unmatched to any gene: 4. CDR1 is MRHNA, CDR2 SNTAGT, per germline. This CDR3 region has 14 residues. In the authors' methods: From reference gene primer amplification, estimates of nucleated cell counts were derived. TCRdb's copy holds only in-frame clones and misses some; the assay was immunoSEQ multiplex PCR. That table supplies the V and J calls and clone size; D and trimming were determined from the DNA. The sample holds roughly 230,000 clones, 75% to 85% seen once. The sample comprised peripheral blood. This clonotype originated in a human donor in a cohort sampled during active COVID-19. This rearrangement joins TRBV6-4 to TRBJ2-1; 8 nucleotides line up with TRBD1. CDR3 sequence: CASSGDRGDNEQFF. The DNA of the CDR3 is TGTGCCAGCAGTGGTGACAGGGGCGACAATGAGCAGTTCTTC.